Listed below are T cell receptor beta chains from one sample, sequenced in a study of blood T cells in healthy people across ages. MiXCR, applied by TCRdb to the 5' RACE reads, yields one record per CDR3 protein. The table shows about 650,000 distinct CDR3 sequences, with about 50% occurring only once. Input material: blood. All receptors derive from an elderly woman in good health. CDR3s include the opening cysteine and the closing phenylalanine or tryptophan. A D gene is named only where the DNA matches it firmly. A clone size is listed for some rows: how often the clone was seen (once, few, many), or a class if it is expanded.

clone size,V gene,J gene,D gene,CDR3 protein,CDR3 DNA
once,TRBV12-3/TRBV12-4,TRBJ2-3,TRBD2,CASSPGTSGGSSTDTQYF,TGTGCCAGCAGCCCTGGGACTAGCGGGGGTTCTAGCACAGATACGCAGTATTTT
.,TRBV29-1,TRBJ2-5,.,CSVELVGRHEQYF,TGCAGCGTTGAGTTGGTAGGGCGGCATGAGCAGTACTTC
many,TRBV7-3,TRBJ2-1,TRBD2,CASSPSPGLAVHEQFF,TGTGCCAGCAGCCCCTCTCCGGGACTAGCAGTCCATGAGCAGTTCTTC
many,TRBV5-1,TRBJ2-1,TRBD1,CASSLSMGQGLYNEQFF,TGCGCCAGCAGCTTGTCTATGGGACAGGGCCTCTACAATGAGCAGTTCTTC
.,TRBV24-1,TRBJ2-7,.,CATSDPNSYEQYF,TGTGCCACCAGTGATCCCAACTCCTACGAGCAGTACTTC
.,TRBV14,TRBJ2-7,.,CASSLWTAGTYEQYF,TGTGCCAGCAGCCTGTGGACAGCCGGAACTTACGAGCAGTACTTC
.,TRBV28,TRBJ2-5,.,CASRRTSIQETQYF,TGTGCCAGCAGGCGCACTAGCATTCAAGAGACCCAGTACTTC
.,TRBV28,TRBJ1-2,TRBD1,CASTEGQDYGYTF,TGTGCCAGCACCGAGGGACAGGACTATGGCTACACCTTC
.,TRBV14,TRBJ2-7,TRBD1,CASSQSRGQGSYEQYF,TGTGCCAGCAGCCAATCCCGGGGACAGGGGTCGTACGAGCAGTACTTC
.,TRBV3-1,TRBJ2-7,.,CASSQGLGPYEQYF,TGTGCCAGCAGCCAAGGTCTGGGACCCTACGAGCAGTACTTC
.,TRBV29-1,TRBJ1-2,.,CSVVGPQGNYGYTF,TGCAGCGTTGTTGGGCCCCAGGGTAACTATGGCTACACCTTC
few,TRBV29-1,TRBJ2-5,.,CSVKDLSTSQYF,TGCAGCGTGAAGGACCTATCTACGAGCCAGTACTTC
.,TRBV5-1,TRBJ1-2,.,CASSLDSSGPFGYTF,TGCGCCAGCAGCTTGGATTCCAGTGGGCCATTTGGCTACACCTTC
.,TRBV6-4,TRBJ2-3,.,CASSEVDRDTQYF,TGTGCCAGCAGTGAGGTAGATCGGGATACGCAGTATTTT
many,TRBV3-1,TRBJ2-1,.,CASSQELLDNNEQFF,TGTGCCAGCAGCCAAGAACTACTTGATAACAATGAGCAGTTCTTC
.,TRBV15,TRBJ1-2,.,CATSRDGAGWGYTF,TGTGCCACCAGCAGAGATGGGGCAGGGTGGGGCTACACCTTC
.,TRBV2,TRBJ1-4,.,CASSEGGGSLEKLFF,TGTGCCAGCAGTGAAGGCGGCGGGAGTCTGGAAAAACTGTTTTTT
.,TRBV4-3,TRBJ1-2,.,CASSQARGGFDGYTF,TGCGCCAGCAGCCAAGCACGCGGCGGGTTTGATGGCTACACCTTC
few,TRBV2,TRBJ1-2,.,CASTPDIGGYTF,TGTGCCAGCACCCCGGACATCGGGGGCTACACCTTC
.,TRBV12-3/TRBV12-4,TRBJ2-7,.,CASSSEGAEEQYF,TGTGCCAGCAGTTCCGAGGGAGCGGAAGAGCAGTACTTC
few,TRBV2,TRBJ2-7,.,CASSQIDQYF,TGTGCCAGCAGCCAGATAGATCAGTACTTC
.,TRBV5-1,TRBJ1-5,.,CASSLGGFGNQPQHF,TGCGCCAGCAGTCTGGGGGGGTTTGGCAATCAGCCCCAGCATTTT
.,TRBV24-1,TRBJ2-5,.,CATGDGPQETQYF,TGTGCCACCGGGGACGGTCCCCAAGAGACCCAGTACTTC
few,TRBV9,TRBJ1-4,.,CASSVGGSTNEKLFF,TGTGCCAGCAGCGTTGGGGGCTCAACTAATGAAAAACTGTTTTTT
.,TRBV20-1,TRBJ2-3,.,CSAAPESQTDTQYF,TGCAGTGCCGCCCCGGAGTCCCAGACAGATACGCAGTATTTT
.,TRBV29-1,TRBJ2-5,.,CSVGYRPETQYF,TGCAGCGTTGGATATCGTCCGGAGACCCAGTACTTC
.,TRBV10-3,TRBJ2-3,.,CAISEGLPSTDTQYF,TGTGCCATCAGTGAGGGTCTACCTTCCACAGATACGCAGTATTTT
many,TRBV6-5,TRBJ2-2,.,CATGRRENTGELFF,TGTGCCACCGGAAGACGGGAGAACACCGGGGAGCTGTTTTTT
.,TRBV11-2,TRBJ2-7,.,CASKGYISYEQYF,TGTGCCAGCAAGGGCTACATTAGCTACGAGCAGTACTTC
many,TRBV5-5,TRBJ2-1,.,CASSSVGGEQFF,TGTGCCAGCAGCTCCGTGGGGGGTGAGCAGTTCTTC
.,TRBV6-1,TRBJ1-5,TRBD1,CASSEGDRCYSNQPQHF,TGTGCCAGCAGTGAAGGGGACAGGTGCTATAGCAATCAGCCCCAGCATTTT
many,TRBV24-1,TRBJ2-4,.,CATGPHGSTIQYF,TGTGCCACAGGGCCCCATGGATCCACCATTCAGTACTTC
.,TRBV13,TRBJ2-7,TRBD1,CASSLGNRGNEQYF,TGTGCCAGCAGCTTAGGCAACAGGGGAAACGAGCAGTACTTC
many,TRBV20-1,TRBJ2-3,.,CSARDRSGGSTDTQYF,TGCAGTGCTAGAGATCGAAGCGGAGGAAGCACAGATACGCAGTATTTT
few,TRBV5-5,TRBJ2-1,TRBD1,CASSHRDRDLGEQFF,TGTGCCAGCAGCCACCGGGACAGGGATTTGGGTGAGCAGTTCTTC
.,TRBV12-3/TRBV12-4,TRBJ2-3,.,CASSRFTTDTQYF,TGTGCCAGCAGTAGATTCACCACAGATACGCAGTATTTT